This TCR beta chain originates from a study of shared clonotypes between healthy human individuals. About the research overall: Each donor's CD8 memory used one plate, CD8 naive two, each CD4 subset three.

Unmatched junction bases numbered 2, after V lost 5 bases and J lost 5 bases. This CDR3 contains 15 residues. Germline assignment: CDR1 SGHDN and CDR2 FVKESK. Naive CD4+ cells were CD45RA-selected; the remaining cells were memory. Assay used: immunoSEQ multiplex PCR; TCRdb lists only in-frame clones, some missing. The data contain about 2.3 million clones, more than 80% of them singletons. This receptor was identified in a man between 18 and 35 years old in good health. Some clones in this sample may be carry-over from other donors' samples. The specimen was naive CD4+ T cells from PBMCs. Subset specified: CD45RA+ positively selected. The chain links TRBV14 to TRBJ2-1; TRBD2 agrees at 14 bases. The CDR3, as DNA: TGTGCCAGCAGCGGGACTAGCGGGAGAAACAATGAGCAGTTCTTC. Amino acid sequence: CASSGTSGRNNEQFF. Filled out from reference TRBV14 and TRBJ2-1, the complete variable domain reads EAGVTQFPSHSVIEKGQTVTLRCDPISGHDNLYWYRRVMGKEIKFLLHFVKESKQDESGMPNNRFLAERTGGTYSTLKVQPAELEDSGVYFCASSGTSGRNNEQFFGPGTRLTVL.